This record covers a single TCR beta chain. The antigen is undetermined. This sample was included in a study of blood T cells in healthy people across ages. Study observations and caveats: Shifts in expanded clonotypes may have been confounded by donor CMV status, which was unknown.

Then a second PCR, running about 7 to 11 cycles, was carried out with a sample-barcoded 5' primer and a J-beta primer mix. One entry per CDR3 protein, called by TCRdb with MiXCR from the 5' RACE reads. Among around 600,000 distinct CDR3 sequences listed, under 55% were seen once. The CDR3 is 16 residues long. Per germline, CDR1 DFQATT and CDR2 SNEGSKA (reference sequence). J was trimmed by 7 bases and V by 3 bases; bases with no gene match: 11. What was sequenced was blood. The genes are TRBV20-1 and TRBJ2-1; 11 nucleotides match TRBD2. This clonotype was obtained from a man at least 80 years old in good health. DNA of the CDR3: TGCAGTGCTAGCGCCCCGGGACTAGCGGTGACTAATGAGCAGTTCTTC. Its translation: CSASAPGLAVTNEQFF.